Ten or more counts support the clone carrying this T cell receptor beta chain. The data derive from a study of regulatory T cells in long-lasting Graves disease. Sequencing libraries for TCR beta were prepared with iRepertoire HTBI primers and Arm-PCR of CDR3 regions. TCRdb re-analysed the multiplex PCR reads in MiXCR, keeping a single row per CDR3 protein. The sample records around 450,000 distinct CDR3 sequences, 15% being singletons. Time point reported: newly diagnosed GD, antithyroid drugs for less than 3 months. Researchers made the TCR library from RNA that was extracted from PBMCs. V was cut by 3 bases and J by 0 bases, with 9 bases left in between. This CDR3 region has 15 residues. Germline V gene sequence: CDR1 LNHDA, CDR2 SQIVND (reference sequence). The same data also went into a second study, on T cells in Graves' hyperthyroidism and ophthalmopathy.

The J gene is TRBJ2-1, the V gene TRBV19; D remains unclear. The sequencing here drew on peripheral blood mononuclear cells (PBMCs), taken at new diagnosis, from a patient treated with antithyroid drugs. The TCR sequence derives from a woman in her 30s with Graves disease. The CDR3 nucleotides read TGTGCCAGTAGTATTGCCGGTAGCTCCTACAATGAGCAGTTCTTC. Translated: CASSIAGSSYNEQFF.